This T cell receptor (beta chain) was captured in a study of shared clonotypes between healthy human individuals. Study findings and constraints: What naive subsets generally showed was a larger estimated richness than memory subsets showed. A handful of donors shared around 5.1% of their naive CD4 clonotypes.

Positively selected for CCR7, the CD45RO-negative cells used as naive CD8 cells excluded terminally differentiated effector memory CD45RA+ cells. As concerns this clone: What it binds is not known.

Sequenced by immunoSEQ multiplex PCR; TCRdb stores in-frame clones only, minus some. The sample includes hundreds of thousands of clones, around 93% of them seen just once. The TCR sequence derives from a man between 25 and 39 years old in good health. Sequenced material: naive CD8+ T cells sorted from blood.

CDR3 sequence: CASSLGKDTFTDTQYF. CDR3 in DNA: TGTGCCAGCAGTTTGGGGAAAGACACATTCACAGATACGCAGTATTTT. V is TRBV28 and J is TRBJ2-3, with D unclear. Germline V gene data show CDR1 as MDHEN and CDR2 as SYDVKM. The CDR3 has 16 amino acids. V gave up 3 bases and J gave up 2 bases, with 15 bases separating them.